The rows below give T cell receptor beta chains drawn from one sample of a study of blood T cell repertoires in COVID-19. Data came from immunoSEQ multiplex PCR; TCRdb stores just in-frame clones and leaves some out. The sample yields approximately 84,000 clones, about 77% seen once. The sequenced sample consisted of peripheral blood. All receptors come from a human donor in a cohort sampled during active COVID-19. CDR3s include the opening cysteine and the closing phenylalanine or tryptophan. D genes are given only for firm matches. Part of the rows lack a size; the others show once, few, many or a class for expanded clones.

J gene: TRBJ1-5
V gene: TRBV5-1
clone size: medium-sized
D gene: TRBD1
CDR3 protein: CASSLACWTGASMSNQPQHF
CDR3 DNA: TGCGCCAGCAGCTTGGCATGCTGGACAGGGGCGTCGATGAGCAATCAGCCCCAGCATTTT

J gene: TRBJ1-6
V gene: TRBV21-1
clone size: NA
D gene: NA
CDR3 protein: CASSKALERDNSPLHF
CDR3 DNA: TGTGCCAGCAGCAAAGCGCTTGAACGGGATAATTCACCCCTCCACTTT

J gene: TRBJ1-6
V gene: TRBV30
clone size: NA
D gene: NA
CDR3 protein: CAWSRQGNSPLHF
CDR3 DNA: TGTGCCTGGTCAAGGCAGGGTAATTCACCCCTCCACTTT

J gene: TRBJ1-4
V gene: TRBV28
clone size: once
D gene: TRBD1
CDR3 protein: CASSSPDRGKKLFF
CDR3 DNA: TGTGCCAGCAGTTCCCCGGACAGGGGGAAAAAACTGTTTTTT

J gene: TRBJ2-5
V gene: TRBV4-1
clone size: NA
D gene: TRBD2
CDR3 protein: CASSHRSGGHGETQYF
CDR3 DNA: TGCGCCAGCAGCCACCGTAGCGGGGGCCACGGGGAGACCCAGTACTTC

J gene: TRBJ2-2
V gene: TRBV3-1/TRBV3-2
clone size: NA
D gene: TRBD2
CDR3 protein: CASSRGLAGGRGNTGELFF
CDR3 DNA: TGTGCCAGCAGCCGAGGACTAGCGGGAGGTCGGGGGAACACCGGGGAGCTGTTTTTT

J gene: TRBJ2-7
V gene: TRBV6-5
clone size: NA
D gene: NA
CDR3 protein: CASSYQRNYEQYF
CDR3 DNA: TGTGCCAGCAGTTACCAGCGGAACTACGAGCAGTACTTC

J gene: TRBJ1-4
V gene: TRBV24-1
clone size: NA
D gene: NA
CDR3 protein: CATQRGTNEKLFF
CDR3 DNA: TGTGCCACCCAGAGAGGAACTAATGAAAAACTGTTTTTT

J gene: TRBJ2-2
V gene: TRBV4-1
clone size: NA
D gene: NA
CDR3 protein: CASSHGQTSNTGELFF
CDR3 DNA: TGCGCCAGCAGCCATGGGCAGACGTCGAACACCGGGGAGCTGTTTTTT

J gene: TRBJ2-2
V gene: TRBV12-3/TRBV12-4
clone size: NA
D gene: NA
CDR3 protein: CASSFGGTGELFF
CDR3 DNA: TGTGCCAGCAGTTTCGGGGGAACCGGGGAGCTGTTTTTT

J gene: TRBJ2-2
V gene: TRBV9
clone size: NA
D gene: NA
CDR3 protein: CASSPLGANTGELFF
CDR3 DNA: TGTGCCAGCAGCCCCTTGGGGGCCAACACCGGGGAGCTGTTTTTT

J gene: TRBJ1-5
V gene: TRBV28
clone size: NA
D gene: TRBD1
CDR3 protein: CASSFGTGGNQPQHF
CDR3 DNA: TGTGCCAGCAGTTTCGGGACAGGGGGTAATCAGCCCCAGCATTTT

J gene: TRBJ2-3
V gene: TRBV5-1
clone size: NA
D gene: TRBD2
CDR3 protein: CASSLVLAGGRDTQYF
CDR3 DNA: TGCGCCAGCAGCTTGGTTCTAGCGGGGGGCCGGGATACGCAGTATTTT

J gene: TRBJ1-5
V gene: TRBV19
clone size: NA
D gene: TRBD1
CDR3 protein: CASSTRDRGPQPQHF
CDR3 DNA: TGTGCCAGTAGCACCCGGGACAGAGGACCGCAGCCCCAGCATTTT

J gene: TRBJ1-5
V gene: TRBV28
clone size: NA
D gene: TRBD1
CDR3 protein: CASSDSPGTGGFNQPQHF
CDR3 DNA: TGTGCCAGCAGCGACAGCCCCGGGACAGGGGGTTTCAATCAGCCCCAGCATTTT

J gene: TRBJ2-7
V gene: TRBV28
clone size: NA
D gene: NA
CDR3 protein: CASTRGGSSYEQYF
CDR3 DNA: TGTGCCAGCACTCGGGGTGGGAGCTCCTACGAGCAGTACTTC

J gene: TRBJ1-3
V gene: TRBV6-5
clone size: NA
D gene: NA
CDR3 protein: CASSTGMGNTIYF
CDR3 DNA: TGTGCCAGCAGCACAGGGATGGGAAACACCATATATTTT

J gene: TRBJ2-2
V gene: TRBV30
clone size: NA
D gene: NA
CDR3 protein: CAWRRDTTGELFF
CDR3 DNA: TGTGCCTGGAGAAGGGACACCACCGGGGAGCTGTTTTTT

J gene: TRBJ2-5
V gene: TRBV5-8
clone size: NA
D gene: NA
CDR3 protein: CASSSRSTQETQYF
CDR3 DNA: TGTGCCAGCAGCAGTCGGTCCACGCAAGAGACCCAGTACTTC

J gene: TRBJ2-7
V gene: TRBV7-3
clone size: NA
D gene: TRBD2
CDR3 protein: CASSFAGGSYEQYF
CDR3 DNA: TGTGCCAGCAGCTTCGCGGGAGGTTCCTACGAGCAGTACTTC

J gene: TRBJ1-2
V gene: TRBV6-5
clone size: NA
D gene: NA
CDR3 protein: CASRKDSNYGYTF
CDR3 DNA: TGTGCCAGCAGGAAGGACAGCAACTATGGCTACACCTTC

J gene: TRBJ1-1
V gene: TRBV18
clone size: few
D gene: NA
CDR3 protein: CASSPAQMNTEAFF
CDR3 DNA: TGTGCCAGCTCACCGGCTCAGATGAACACTGAAGCTTTCTTT

J gene: TRBJ1-1
V gene: TRBV5-8
clone size: few
D gene: TRBD1
CDR3 protein: CASRPGQHVNTEAFF
CDR3 DNA: TGTGCCAGCAGACCGGGACAGCATGTGAACACTGAAGCTTTCTTT

J gene: TRBJ2-3
V gene: TRBV27
clone size: NA
D gene: NA
CDR3 protein: CASSILRTDTQYF
CDR3 DNA: TGTGCCAGCAGTATACTCCGCACAGATACGCAGTATTTT

J gene: TRBJ2-3
V gene: TRBV2
clone size: NA
D gene: NA
CDR3 protein: CASNGVGGDTQYF
CDR3 DNA: TGTGCCAGCAATGGAGTAGGAGGAGATACGCAGTATTTT

J gene: TRBJ2-1
V gene: TRBV28
clone size: NA
D gene: TRBD2
CDR3 protein: CASSLSDYSSGKQFF
CDR3 DNA: TGTGCCAGCAGCTTATCCGATTACTCTAGCGGAAAGCAGTTCTTC

J gene: TRBJ1-3
V gene: TRBV7-8
clone size: NA
D gene: NA
CDR3 protein: CASSPSPGLQSSGNTIYF
CDR3 DNA: TGTGCCAGCAGCCCATCCCCGGGACTACAAAGCTCTGGAAACACCATATATTTT

J gene: TRBJ2-3
V gene: TRBV10-2
clone size: NA
D gene: TRBD2
CDR3 protein: CASRAAGGVGNTQYF
CDR3 DNA: TGCGCCAGCAGAGCAGCGGGAGGGGTAGGAAATACGCAGTATTTT